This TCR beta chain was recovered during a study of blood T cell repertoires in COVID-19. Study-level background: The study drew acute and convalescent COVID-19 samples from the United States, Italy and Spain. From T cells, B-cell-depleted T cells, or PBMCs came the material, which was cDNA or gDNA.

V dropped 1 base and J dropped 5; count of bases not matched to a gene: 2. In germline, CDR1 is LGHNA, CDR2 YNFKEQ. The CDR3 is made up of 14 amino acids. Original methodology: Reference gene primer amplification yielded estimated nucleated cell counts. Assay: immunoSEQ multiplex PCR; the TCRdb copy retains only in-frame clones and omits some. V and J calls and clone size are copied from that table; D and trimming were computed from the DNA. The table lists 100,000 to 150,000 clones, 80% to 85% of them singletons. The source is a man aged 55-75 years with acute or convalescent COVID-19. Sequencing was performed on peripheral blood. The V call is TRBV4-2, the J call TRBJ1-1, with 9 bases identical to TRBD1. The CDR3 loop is CASSQVDRGTEAFF. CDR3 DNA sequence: TGTGCCAGCAGCCAAGTGGACAGGGGAACTGAAGCTTTCTTT.